This T cell receptor (beta chain) is drawn from a study of T-cell memory formation after mild COVID-19. Germline V CDR1 and CDR2: SGHVS, FQNEAQ. The CDR3 is made up of 11 amino acids. Trimming stripped 1 base from V and 9 bases from J, with 6 bases between. TCRdb redid the calling of the 5' RACE reads with MiXCR, one entry per CDR3 protein. The table shows a few hundred thousand distinct CDR3 sequences, with around 24% occurring only once. This clonotype came up a few times. Sample: PBMCs or a T cell subset sorted from them (not recorded which). This receptor was obtained from an adult woman who had mild COVID-19 (a few samples of this study predate the infection). Cell type and time point are not known. The V and J genes are TRBV7-8 and TRBJ2-5; D is unresolved. DNA for the CDR3: TGTGCCAGCAGCTTAGAAGTGGCCCAGTACTTC. Translation gives CASSLEVAQYF. Full variable domain (remainder filled in from reference TRBV7-8 and TRBJ2-5): GAGVSQSPRYKVAKRGQDVALRCDPISGHVSLFWYQQALGQGPEFLTYFQNEAQLDKSGLPSDRFFAERPEGSVSTLKIQRTQQEDSAVYLCASSLEVAQYFGPGTRLLVL.